The following is a T cell receptor beta chain sequence with its context. TCRdb keeps only in-frame clones here, not all; method: immunoSEQ multiplex PCR. The sample carries hundreds of thousands of clones, around 90% recorded once. This entry is derived from a study of blood T cell repertoires in COVID-19. The CDR3 extends over 17 amino acids. CDR1 is MDHEN and CDR2 is SYDVKM in the germline V gene. Trimming at V came to 5 bases and at J to 1 base, leaving 13 bases not matched to a gene. The J gene is TRBJ1-2, the V gene TRBV28, with TRBD1 matching over 7 bases. This TCR derives from a middle-aged woman with acute COVID-19. The source material was PBMCs or T cells enriched from blood (not recorded which). This CDR3 is CASSPRGRGNLNYGYTF. The CDR3 DNA sequence: TGTGCCAGCAGTCCAAGGGGGCGAGGTAATCTTAACTATGGCTACACCTTC.